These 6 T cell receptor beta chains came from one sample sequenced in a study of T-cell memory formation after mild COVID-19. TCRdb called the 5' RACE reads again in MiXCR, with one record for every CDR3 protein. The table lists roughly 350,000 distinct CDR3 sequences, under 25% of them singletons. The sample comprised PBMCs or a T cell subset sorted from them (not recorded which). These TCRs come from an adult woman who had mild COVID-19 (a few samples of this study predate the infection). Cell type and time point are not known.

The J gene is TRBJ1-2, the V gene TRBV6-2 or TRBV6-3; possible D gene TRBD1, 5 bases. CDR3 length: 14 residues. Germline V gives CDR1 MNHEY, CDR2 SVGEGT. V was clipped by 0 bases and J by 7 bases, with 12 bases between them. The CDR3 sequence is CASSYSRGYGGYTF. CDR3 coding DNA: TGTGCCAGCAGTTACTCTAGGGGATACGGTGGCTACACCTTC.

Written as DNA, the CDR3 is TGCGCCAGCAGCCAAGATCGGGCCCAGGCCTATGGCTACACCTTC. Translating gives CASSQDRAQAYGYTF. The V call is TRBV4-1, the J call TRBJ1-2; D is undetermined. Trimming took off 0 bases at V and 4 bases at J, with 12 bases between the two ends. The CDR3 extends over 15 amino acids. Germline V gene sequence: CDR1 MGHRA, CDR2 YSYEKL.

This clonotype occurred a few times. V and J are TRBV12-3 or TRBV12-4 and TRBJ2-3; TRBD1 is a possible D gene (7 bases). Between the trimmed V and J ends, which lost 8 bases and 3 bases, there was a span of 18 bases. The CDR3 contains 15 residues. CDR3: CASSSGPGGTDTQYF. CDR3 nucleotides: TGTGCCAGCTCGTCGGGGCCAGGGGGGACAGATACGCAGTATTTT.

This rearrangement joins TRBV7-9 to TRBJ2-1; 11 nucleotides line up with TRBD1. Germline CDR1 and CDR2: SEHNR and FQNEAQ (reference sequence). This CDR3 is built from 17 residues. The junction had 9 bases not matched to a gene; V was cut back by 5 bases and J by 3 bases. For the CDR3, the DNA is TGTGCCAGCAGCCCTGGGTCTGGGACAGGGGGCTACAATGAGCAGTTCTTC. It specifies CASSPGSGTGGYNEQFF.

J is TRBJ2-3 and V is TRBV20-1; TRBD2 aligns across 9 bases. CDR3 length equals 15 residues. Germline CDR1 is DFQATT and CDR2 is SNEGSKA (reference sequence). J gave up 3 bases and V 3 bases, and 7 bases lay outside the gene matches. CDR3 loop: CSASQRTSGTDTQYF. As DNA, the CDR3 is TGCAGTGCTAGCCAAAGAACTAGCGGGACAGATACGCAGTATTTT.

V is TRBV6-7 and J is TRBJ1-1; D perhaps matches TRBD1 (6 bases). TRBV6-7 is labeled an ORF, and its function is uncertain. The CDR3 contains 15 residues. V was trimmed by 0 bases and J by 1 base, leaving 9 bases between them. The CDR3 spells CASSYSQGTNTEAFF. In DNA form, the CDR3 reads TGTGCCAGCAGTTACTCGCAGGGGACGAACACTGAAGCTTTCTTT.